These T cell receptor beta chains were read from a single sample in a study of T cell responses to AZD1222 COVID-19 vaccine. The repertoire was sequenced with immunoSEQ multiplex PCR; TCRdb's copy has only in-frame clones and lacks some. Of approximately 150,000 clones listed, about 92% are singletons. Material: peripheral blood, obtained 28 days after the second AZD1222 dose. These receptors came from an adult who received the AZD1222 COVID-19 vaccine. The CDR3 runs from the conserved cysteine through the conserved F or W. Expanded clones get a size class; other rows say once, few or many, or leave the size out.

v_call: TRBV19; clone_size: -; j_call: TRBJ2-3; cdr3_aa: CASSISGLSTDTQYF
v_call: TRBV3-1/TRBV3-2; clone_size: -; j_call: TRBJ2-3; cdr3_aa: CASSRRDAVTQYF
v_call: TRBV2; clone_size: -; j_call: TRBJ2-5; cdr3_aa: CASSLRKGAQETQYF
v_call: TRBV10-3; clone_size: -; j_call: TRBJ2-7; cdr3_aa: CATKIAASSYEQYF
v_call: TRBV9; clone_size: -; j_call: TRBJ2-7; cdr3_aa: CASSSYQGAALEEQYF
v_call: TRBV19; clone_size: -; j_call: TRBJ2-5; cdr3_aa: CASRALGGSSAGVQETQYF
v_call: TRBV14; clone_size: -; j_call: TRBJ2-4; cdr3_aa: CASSQGLAGSSKNIQYF
v_call: TRBV6-5; clone_size: -; j_call: TRBJ2-3; cdr3_aa: CASSRRTSSTDTQYF
v_call: TRBV30; clone_size: -; j_call: TRBJ1-5; cdr3_aa: CAWSLGAGNQPQHF
v_call: TRBV9; clone_size: -; j_call: TRBJ2-5; cdr3_aa: CASSNRAIPGETQYF
v_call: TRBV5-6; clone_size: -; j_call: TRBJ1-2; cdr3_aa: CASSGPRDRHGYTF
v_call: TRBV6-5; clone_size: -; j_call: TRBJ2-5; cdr3_aa: CASSYNRGGETQYF
v_call: TRBV6-9; clone_size: -; j_call: TRBJ2-7; cdr3_aa: CASSSPDRDGSYEQYF
v_call: TRBV9; clone_size: -; j_call: TRBJ2-1; cdr3_aa: CASSVAGYNEQFF
v_call: TRBV9; clone_size: -; j_call: TRBJ2-1; cdr3_aa: CASSPESYNEQFF
v_call: TRBV6-2/TRBV6-3; clone_size: -; j_call: TRBJ2-2; cdr3_aa: CASSSPGDIMPAGELFF
v_call: TRBV18; clone_size: -; j_call: TRBJ2-4; cdr3_aa: CASSPPTGTVGIQYF
v_call: TRBV4-1; clone_size: -; j_call: TRBJ2-3; cdr3_aa: CASSQVNTAGGSDTQYF
v_call: TRBV5-1; clone_size: few; j_call: TRBJ1-3; cdr3_aa: CASSSVGTGGNTIYF
v_call: TRBV30; clone_size: -; j_call: TRBJ1-3; cdr3_aa: CAWSASFSGNTIYF
v_call: TRBV4-1; clone_size: -; j_call: TRBJ2-1; cdr3_aa: CASSLNSGSFYNEQFF
v_call: TRBV6-2/TRBV6-3; clone_size: -; j_call: TRBJ1-1; cdr3_aa: CASSPPGQGALWTTEAFF
v_call: TRBV19; clone_size: -; j_call: TRBJ2-4; cdr3_aa: CASSIGALGAKNIQYF
v_call: TRBV28; clone_size: -; j_call: TRBJ2-5; cdr3_aa: CASSFGGSAGKTQYF
v_call: TRBV5-1; clone_size: -; j_call: TRBJ1-1; cdr3_aa: CASSLASVNTEAFF
v_call: TRBV6-5; clone_size: once; j_call: TRBJ1-1; cdr3_aa: CASSYSNTEAFF
v_call: TRBV27; clone_size: -; j_call: TRBJ1-2; cdr3_aa: CASSPGQGAIPPLGGYTF
v_call: TRBV7-7; clone_size: -; j_call: TRBJ1-4; cdr3_aa: CASSPGQGQHEKLFF
v_call: TRBV6-6; clone_size: few; j_call: TRBJ2-1; cdr3_aa: CASSYLQGAYNEQFF
v_call: TRBV7-9; clone_size: -; j_call: TRBJ2-3; cdr3_aa: CASSWSGPDTQYF
v_call: TRBV5-5; clone_size: -; j_call: TRBJ1-5; cdr3_aa: CASSQGGYSNQPQHF
v_call: TRBV7-2; clone_size: -; j_call: TRBJ2-1; cdr3_aa: CASSLSGRDEQFF
v_call: TRBV7-9; clone_size: -; j_call: TRBJ1-2; cdr3_aa: CASSLVGSTNYGYTF
v_call: TRBV28; clone_size: -; j_call: TRBJ2-7; cdr3_aa: CASSLAGTGFSEQYF
v_call: TRBV7-9; clone_size: -; j_call: TRBJ2-2; cdr3_aa: CASSSTGGNTGELFF
v_call: TRBV6-2/TRBV6-3; clone_size: -; j_call: TRBJ2-5; cdr3_aa: CASSYSGERETQYF
v_call: TRBV6-1; clone_size: -; j_call: TRBJ2-5; cdr3_aa: CASSEQNQETQYF
v_call: TRBV7-9; clone_size: -; j_call: TRBJ2-7; cdr3_aa: CASSRFPTGGSEQYF
v_call: TRBV5-6; clone_size: -; j_call: TRBJ1-5; cdr3_aa: CASSLSADHQPQHF
v_call: TRBV11-2; clone_size: -; j_call: TRBJ2-5; cdr3_aa: CASRGDYQETQYF
v_call: TRBV28; clone_size: -; j_call: TRBJ2-5; cdr3_aa: CASSGLGGAETQYF
v_call: TRBV29-1; clone_size: -; j_call: TRBJ1-2; cdr3_aa: CSVEYGIQRGYTF
v_call: TRBV18; clone_size: -; j_call: TRBJ1-1; cdr3_aa: CASSPLVQGAAEAFF
v_call: TRBV12-3/TRBV12-4; clone_size: -; j_call: TRBJ2-7; cdr3_aa: CASSLPGYEQYF
v_call: TRBV25-1; clone_size: -; j_call: TRBJ2-7; cdr3_aa: CASSDRAYEQYF
v_call: TRBV7-3; clone_size: few; j_call: TRBJ2-2; cdr3_aa: CASSLTSGIPTGELFF
v_call: TRBV24-1; clone_size: -; j_call: TRBJ1-2; cdr3_aa: CATSLDRGGYTF